A selection of T cell receptor beta chains follows, all from one sample in a study of T cells in tumors after PD-1 blockade. Assay: immunoSEQ multiplex PCR; the TCRdb copy retains only in-frame clones and omits some. The sample holds about 10,000 clones, 65% to 80% seen once. The sample was tumor tissue, taken after anti-PD-1 treatment. The receptors originated from a human donor with basal cell carcinoma. The CDR3 runs from the conserved cysteine through the conserved F or W. Only some rows state a clone size, as once, few, many or a class for expanded clones.

V gene	J gene	clone size	CDR3 protein
TRBV5-5	TRBJ2-5	-	CASSLQGTSRETQYF
TRBV2	TRBJ1-2	-	CASIPSSDSLGYTF
TRBV18	TRBJ2-7	-	CASSQGQGYEQYF
TRBV24-1	TRBJ1-2	medium-sized	CATSDAGKSNYGYTF
TRBV10-3	TRBJ1-2	few	CAISGGLTNYGYTF
TRBV9	TRBJ2-1	-	CASSVGVSGDEQFF
TRBV30	TRBJ2-7	-	CAWSRGGDYEQYF
TRBV6-5	TRBJ1-5	medium-sized	CASSYAAGRNQPQHF
TRBV6-2/TRBV6-3	TRBJ1-6	-	CASSYGWEGNSPLHF
TRBV9	TRBJ2-1	-	CASGPLGLIYNEQFF
TRBV2	TRBJ1-1	-	CASSDSTEAFF
TRBV6-2/TRBV6-3	TRBJ2-1	-	CASSYLAGGRNEQFF
TRBV4-3	TRBJ1-1	-	CASSRRVETEAFF
TRBV6-2/TRBV6-3	TRBJ1-1	large	CASSFQGTTEAFF
TRBV19	TRBJ1-6	-	CASSIEGTGRSPLHF
TRBV29-1	TRBJ2-7	medium-sized	CSVGTSVNYEQYF
TRBV6-2/TRBV6-3	TRBJ2-3	-	CASSYSPVSYTQYF
TRBV7-2	TRBJ2-2	-	CASSPPGTRKTGELFF
TRBV11-3	TRBJ2-5	few	CASSSRETQYF
TRBV7-3	TRBJ2-7	-	CASSLTTGYEQYF
TRBV6-2/TRBV6-3	TRBJ1-5	-	CASSYGVYSNQPQHF
TRBV6-5	TRBJ1-4	-	CASSYRDRGDEKLFF
TRBV3-1/TRBV3-2	TRBJ1-5	large	CASSQRTGGGNQPQHF
TRBV18	TRBJ1-2	-	CASSPPTASNYGYTF
TRBV28	TRBJ1-1	-	CAIKDTMRTEAFF
TRBV2	TRBJ2-1	large	CASSRFIGGNEQFF
TRBV19	TRBJ1-1	-	CASSPTENTEAFF
TRBV7-8	TRBJ2-2	-	CASSRGQGTGELFF
TRBV20-1	TRBJ2-7	few	CSASGWETYEQYF
TRBV29-1	TRBJ1-4	-	CSVEGSGNNEKLFF
TRBV19	TRBJ2-3	-	CASSRGGTDTQYF
TRBV10-2	TRBJ2-1	few	CASRLGQPNEQFF
TRBV30	TRBJ2-7	-	CAWSWQGALDRFGQYF
TRBV7-3	TRBJ2-1	-	CASSLSPSGVGWYNEQFF
TRBV6-2/TRBV6-3	TRBJ2-7	-	CASSYPASDYEQYF
TRBV6-6	TRBJ2-3	-	CASSYIQGGITDTQYF
TRBV19	TRBJ1-2	-	CASTARQDTNYGYTF
TRBV14	TRBJ1-1	medium-sized	CASSLAGMNTEAFF
TRBV6-5	TRBJ1-2	-	CASRRSTGVSYGYTF
TRBV2	TRBJ2-1	-	CASSQLGLAAFNEQFF
TRBV7-2	TRBJ1-2	-	CASSLAADDYGYTF
TRBV3-1/TRBV3-2	TRBJ1-1	-	CASSQVTRPNTEAFF
TRBV19	TRBJ1-5	-	CASSIEQGRNQPQHF
TRBV18	TRBJ2-7	-	CASSQGQKAYEQYF
TRBV18	TRBJ1-4	-	CASSPDGNEKLFF
TRBV9	TRBJ2-2	-	CASSAYINTGELFF
TRBV7-2	TRBJ2-7	few	CASSLGQFAYEQYF